This T cell receptor (beta chain) appears in the sequencing data of a study of T cells in tuberculosis. The table lists this clone with a count of one. Antigen specificity is unknown. Sequencing was performed with immunoSEQ multiplex PCR; in TCRdb, only in-frame clones are kept and a portion is missing. Counted here are about 49,000 clones, about 95% occurring once; the ten biggest clones make up about 1.5%. Study-level results: Shorter CDR3-alpha in active tuberculosis partly drove smaller distances.

Looked up from germline, CDR1 is SQVTM and CDR2 is ANQGSEA. This CDR3 is 13 amino acids long. The V end lost 4 bases, the J end lost 1 base, and 10 bases lay between the germline ends. Time point given: new active TB diagnosis, blood taken before or within 7 days of starting treatment. HIV-seronegative South African adults aged 18 years or older had newly diagnosed active tuberculosis. The sequence was obtained from an adult with tuberculosis. This sequence joins TRBV29-1 and TRBJ1-1; weak D call: TRBD1 (5 bases). The source material was PBMCs, sampled at tuberculosis diagnosis. The CDR3 nucleotides are TGCAGCGTTGTCGACAGCCCGAACACTGAAGCTTTCTTT. Amino acid sequence: CSVVDSPNTEAFF.